These 23 T cell receptor beta chains share one sample of origin, sequenced in a study of post-analysis software for immune sequencing data. For these TCRs, the target antigens are not known. Unique molecular identifiers were carried by the TCR beta cDNA libraries. One entry per CDR3 protein, called by TCRdb with MiXCR from the PCR reads. The repertoire holds roughly 800,000 distinct CDR3 sequences, with about 53% as singletons. Study conclusions and caveats: About 5 TRBV segments were more frequent in patients than controls; TRBV5-6, TRBV5-1 and TRBV20-1 belonged to this group.

The sequenced material came from blood. Every receptor here comes from a girl aged 10 to 17 with multiple sclerosis.

This chain links TRBV3-1 with TRBJ2-5, with TRBD1 identical over 10 bases. TRBJ2-7 matches the DNA end more closely, so the J call is doubtful. CDR1 is LGHDT, CDR2 YNNKEL, per germline (reference sequence). The CDR3 runs to 15 residues. DNA for the CDR3: TGTGCCAGCAGCCAACGACAGGGGGCATCGTACGAGCAGTACTTC. Amino acid sequence: CASSQRQGASYEQYF.

This rearrangement joins TRBV5-1 to TRBJ2-1; TRBD1 agrees at 10 bases. Germline V gives CDR1 SGHRS, CDR2 YFSETQ. The trim removed 4 bases at V and 4 bases at J, leaving 8 bases unmatched. This CDR3 is 16 amino acids long. The CDR3 DNA is TGCGCCAGCAGCCGACCGGGACAGGGGTTTTACAATGAGCAGTTCTTC. Translating it yields CASSRPGQGFYNEQFF.

The chain carries TRBV7-9 and TRBJ2-1; D might be TRBD1 or TRBD2, each matching 5 bases. With 5 bases removed from V and 5 bases from J, the gap between germline ends came to 16 bases. CDR3 length: 15 residues. Germline CDR1 is SEHNR and CDR2 is FQNEAQ (reference sequence). The CDR3 loop reads CASSRRRLGDNEQFF. The DNA for the CDR3 is TGTGCCAGCAGCCGTAGGAGGCTGGGGGACAATGAGCAGTTCTTC.

This clonotype was seen only a few times. This chain uses TRBV20-1 with TRBJ2-1; possibly TRBD1 for D (6 bases). The V gene's germline CDR1 is DFQATT and CDR2 SNEGSKA (reference sequence). The V end was cut by 1 base, the J end by 5 bases, with 9 bases between. The CDR3 covers 13 residues. The CDR3 loop reads CSARGQDDNEQFF. For the CDR3, the DNA is TGCAGTGCTAGAGGACAGGACGACAATGAGCAGTTCTTC.

This clonotype came up a few times. The V and J genes are TRBV2 and TRBJ2-3, with 12 positions matching TRBD2. J was trimmed by 5 bases and V by 4 bases; bases with no gene match: 10. This CDR3 has 17 amino acids. Germline V lookup: CDR1 SNHLY, CDR2 FYNNEI. Here the CDR3 DNA reads TGTGCCAGCAGTGGACTCTGGACTAGCGGGGCCCGAGATACGCAGTATTTT. Its translation is CASSGLWTSGARDTQYF.

This clonotype was picked up one time. The chain carries TRBV6-1 and TRBJ2-3; either TRBD1 or TRBD2 may supply D (5 bases each). The CDR3 is made up of 10 amino acids. CDR1 is MNHNS, CDR2 SASEGT, per germline. DNA for the CDR3: TGTGCGGGGGGCACAGATACGCAGTATTTT. It codes for CAGGTDTQYF.

J is TRBJ2-3 and V is TRBV6-5; 10 positions match TRBD2. Losses at the gene ends were 7 bases for V and 6 bases for J; bases not matched to a gene: 4. Germline V lookup: CDR1 MNHEY, CDR2 SVGAGI. The CDR3 has 13 residues. The DNA for the CDR3 is TGTGCCAGCACGACTAGCGGGTGGGATACGCAGTATTTT. This codes for CASTTSGWDTQYF.

The chain has TRBV29-1 and TRBJ2-4; D might be TRBD1 (5 bases). V dropped 3 bases and J dropped 9 bases, with 15 bases sitting between them. Per germline, CDR1 SQVTM and CDR2 ANQGSEA. This CDR3 spans 13 amino acids. CDR3 DNA sequence: TGCAGCGTTGATCGGACCCCCCAGGGCATTCAGTACTTC. Protein sequence: CSVDRTPQGIQYF.

V is TRBV12-3 or TRBV12-4 and J is TRBJ2-1, with D unresolved. The CDR3 loop spans 13 amino acids. Trimming stripped 6 bases from V and 8 bases from J, with 14 bases between. The CDR3, as DNA: TGTGCCAGCAGCCCATTTAGGTGGGATGAGCAGTTCTTC. Amino acids: CASSPFRWDEQFF.

V is TRBV12-3 or TRBV12-4 and J is TRBJ2-7; a weak D match, TRBD2 (7 bases). V gave up 5 bases and J gave up 5 bases, with 22 bases separating them. The CDR3 length is 16 residues. The CDR3 loop is CASSLTGRGGGNEQYF. The CDR3 DNA reads TGTGCCAGCAGTCTTACAGGACGCGGGGGCGGGAACGAGCAGTACTTC.

The chain couples TRBV18 to TRBJ2-3, with D uncertain. Germline V lookup: CDR1 KGHSH, CDR2 LQKENI. V was clipped by 3 bases and J by 3 bases, with 13 bases between them. This CDR3 has 15 residues. The CDR3 spells CASSPKTISTDTQYF. The CDR3 bases are TGTGCCAGCTCACCGAAGACAATATCGACAGATACGCAGTATTTT.

The V and J genes are TRBV5-1 and TRBJ1-2; possibly TRBD1 for D (5 bases). Looked up from germline, CDR1 is SGHRS and CDR2 is YFSETQ. This CDR3 is built from 15 residues. V lost 0 bases, J lost 0 bases, and 9 bases lay in between. CDR3 DNA: TGCGCCAGCAGCTTGGATGGGGCTGCTAACTATGGCTACACCTTC. This encodes CASSLDGAANYGYTF.

This clonotype was detected only a few times. CDR3 nucleotide sequence: TGTGCCAGCAGCCAAGTGGCTAGCGGGGGCCACCTAGCCAAAAACATTCAGTACTTC. This sequence encodes CASSQVASGGHLAKNIQYF. This chain links TRBV3-1 with TRBJ2-4; TRBD2 agrees at 10 bases. Per the germline V gene, CDR1 is LGHDT and CDR2 is YNNKEL (reference sequence). The CDR3 sequence is 19 residues long. Losses at the gene ends were 1 base for V and 0 bases for J; bases not matched to a gene: 9.

The chain links TRBV4-1 to TRBJ1-2, with D unclear. This CDR3 contains 13 residues. Germline lookup yields CDR1 MGHRA and CDR2 YSYEKL. Trimming stripped 2 bases from V and 8 bases from J, with 12 bases between. The CDR3 is CASSQRALEGYTF. CDR3 nucleotide sequence: TGCGCCAGCAGCCAACGGGCACTGGAAGGCTACACCTTC.

The chain links TRBV29-1 to TRBJ2-7; 8 nucleotides line up with TRBD1. The CDR3 runs 13 residues. Germline lookup yields CDR1 SQVTM and CDR2 ANQGSEA. CDR3 in amino acids: CSADGQGPYEQYF. DNA for the CDR3: TGCAGTGCTGACGGACAGGGACCCTACGAGCAGTACTTC.

This clonotype has only a few counts. The genes are TRBV20-1 and TRBJ1-2; D remains ambiguous. The germline gives CDR1 DFQATT, CDR2 SNEGSKA (reference sequence). This CDR3 comprises 12 residues. CDR3 DNA sequence: TGCATTTCGCGGGCCCCTAACTATGGCTACACCTTC. This codes for CISRAPNYGYTF.

This chain connects TRBV10-3 to TRBJ2-7; 9 bases match TRBD2. CDR1 and CDR2 from the germline V gene are ENHRY and SYGVKD. The ends lost 5 bases at V and 3 bases at J; junction bases unmatched: 5. There are 14 residues in the CDR3. The CDR3 sequence: CAISRTSANYEQYF. In nucleotides, the CDR3 is TGTGCCATCAGTCGGACTAGCGCTAACTACGAGCAGTACTTC.

This rearrangement joins TRBV3-1 to TRBJ2-3; 11 nucleotides align to TRBD2. This CDR3 comprises 17 residues. The J segment lost 2 bases and the V segment lost 2 bases, leaving 6 bases of the junction unmatched. Germline CDR1 reads LGHDT; CDR2 reads YNNKEL (reference sequence). The CDR3 spells CASSQPGLAGFTDTQYF. The CDR3 bases are TGTGCCAGCAGCCAACCCGGACTAGCGGGTTTCACAGATACGCAGTATTTT.

There are a few counts of this clonotype. V and J are TRBV29-1 and TRBJ2-1; TRBD2 matches at 8 bases. CDR3 size: 14 residues. The ends lost 4 bases at V and 8 bases at J; junction bases unmatched: 10. Germline V CDR1 and CDR2: SQVTM, ANQGSEA. The CDR3 is CSVVPSGRTYEQFF. The CDR3 bases are TGCAGCGTTGTACCAAGCGGGAGAACCTATGAGCAGTTCTTC.

A few counts support this clonotype. The chain links TRBV10-3 to TRBJ1-2; 7 positions match TRBD1. CDR3 length equals 13 residues. The germline CDR1 and CDR2 sequences are ENHRY and SYGVKD. Germline trimming cut 7 bases from V and 6 bases from J; bases unmatched to any gene: 8. In DNA, the CDR3 is TGTGCCATCACCATAGACAGGGCCCATGGCTACACCTTC. Amino acid sequence: CAITIDRAHGYTF.

The CDR3 loop reads CASSQGLGRNYEQYF. The CDR3 DNA is TGTGCCAGCAGCCAGGGACTAGGCCGAAACTACGAACAGTACTTC. The rearrangement joins TRBV4-2 to TRBJ2-5; 8 bases match TRBD2. V was clipped by 3 bases and J by 11 bases; unmatched bases: 14. There are 15 residues in the CDR3. Germline loops: CDR1 LGHNA, CDR2 YNFKEQ.

The chain is built from TRBV20-1 and TRBJ2-5, with TRBD2 identical over 10 bases. Per germline, CDR1 DFQATT and CDR2 SNEGSKA (reference sequence). V lost 3 bases and J lost 11; bases outside the gene matches: 12. The length of the CDR3 is 14 residues. The CDR3 is CSASLSGRAIGQYF. CDR3 DNA: TGCAGTGCTAGTTTAAGCGGGAGGGCCATCGGGCAGTACTTC.

This clonotype was seen more than once but under ten times. The chain employs TRBV12-5 and TRBJ2-3; D possibly corresponds to TRBD1 (5 bases). This CDR3 has 19 residues. Looked up from germline, CDR1 is LGHNT and CDR2 is FRNRAP. V was trimmed by 0 bases and J by 2 bases, leaving 21 bases between them. Here the CDR3 reads CASGLVLTEDIRDTDTQYF. CDR3 bases: TGTGCTAGTGGTTTGGTTCTCACCGAGGACATAAGAGACACAGATACGCAGTATTTT.